The rows below give T cell receptor beta chains drawn from one sample of a study of blood T cell repertoires in COVID-19. This table comes from immunoSEQ multiplex PCR, and its TCRdb copy is limited to in-frame clones, with some not included. Of 200,000 to 250,000 clones in the sample, over 80% were seen once. Sequenced input: peripheral blood. These receptors were obtained from a woman aged 25 to 39 with COVID-19, enrolled during active disease. Both conserved end residues are part of each CDR3. The order of the fields is clone size, V gene, CDR3 length, J gene, D gene, CDR3 protein, CDR3 DNA. The D gene is left open where the match is weak. The listing skips clone size in some rows; elsewhere it reads once, few, many or a size class.

clone_size: -
v_call: TRBV5-4
cdr3_length: 13
j_call: TRBJ2-1
d_call: -
cdr3_aa: CASSEGLINEQFF
cdr3_nt: TGTGCCAGCAGCGAGGGACTCATCAATGAGCAGTTCTTC

clone_size: -
v_call: TRBV11-2
cdr3_length: 13
j_call: TRBJ2-7
d_call: TRBD1
cdr3_aa: CASSLSTGYEQYF
cdr3_nt: TGTGCCAGCAGCTTATCGACAGGGTACGAGCAGTACTTC

clone_size: -
v_call: TRBV5-6
cdr3_length: 11
j_call: TRBJ1-1
d_call: TRBD1
cdr3_aa: CASSQTGEAFF
cdr3_nt: TGTGCCAGCAGCCAAACAGGGGAGGCTTTCTTT

clone_size: -
v_call: TRBV5-4
cdr3_length: 16
j_call: TRBJ1-5
d_call: TRBD1
cdr3_aa: CASSLGGQAVDQPQHF
cdr3_nt: TGTGCCAGCAGCTTGGGGGGACAGGCCGTTGATCAGCCCCAGCATTTT

clone_size: -
v_call: TRBV30
cdr3_length: 14
j_call: TRBJ1-5
d_call: -
cdr3_aa: CAWSLGGRNQPQHF
cdr3_nt: TGTGCCTGGAGTTTGGGGGGGCGCAATCAGCCCCAGCATTTT

clone_size: once
v_call: TRBV28
cdr3_length: 17
j_call: TRBJ2-3
d_call: -
cdr3_aa: CASSLAAGAFSTDTQYF
cdr3_nt: TGTGCCAGCAGTTTGGCGGCGGGGGCCTTTAGCACAGATACGCAGTATTTT

clone_size: -
v_call: TRBV10-3
cdr3_length: 14
j_call: TRBJ2-5
d_call: TRBD2
cdr3_aa: CAIRRAGEIETQYF
cdr3_nt: TGTGCCATCAGACGGGCGGGAGAGATAGAGACCCAGTACTTC

clone_size: -
v_call: TRBV2
cdr3_length: 14
j_call: TRBJ2-1
d_call: TRBD2
cdr3_aa: CASSLRLAGDEQFF
cdr3_nt: TGTGCCAGCAGTCTCCGGCTAGCGGGAGATGAGCAGTTCTTC

clone_size: -
v_call: TRBV30
cdr3_length: 14
j_call: TRBJ1-1
d_call: -
cdr3_aa: CAWSVRRPGTEAFF
cdr3_nt: TGTGCCTGGAGTGTACGCAGGCCGGGGACTGAAGCTTTCTTT

clone_size: -
v_call: TRBV27
cdr3_length: 17
j_call: TRBJ1-1
d_call: -
cdr3_aa: CASSLQGKGFMNTEAFF
cdr3_nt: TGTGCCAGCAGTTTACAGGGGAAGGGCTTCATGAACACTGAAGCTTTCTTT

clone_size: -
v_call: TRBV7-2
cdr3_length: 13
j_call: TRBJ2-5
d_call: -
cdr3_aa: CASSLKRQETQYF
cdr3_nt: TGTGCCAGCAGCTTGAAGCGACAAGAGACCCAGTACTTC

clone_size: -
v_call: TRBV3-1/TRBV3-2
cdr3_length: 12
j_call: TRBJ2-5
d_call: -
cdr3_aa: CASSHLAETQYF
cdr3_nt: TGTGCCAGCAGCCACCTTGCGGAGACCCAGTACTTC

clone_size: -
v_call: TRBV30
cdr3_length: 14
j_call: TRBJ2-4
d_call: TRBD2
cdr3_aa: CAWSPGLRINIQYF
cdr3_nt: TGTGCCTGGAGTCCGGGACTACGGATAAACATTCAGTACTTC

clone_size: few
v_call: TRBV5-6
cdr3_length: 14
j_call: TRBJ1-2
d_call: TRBD1
cdr3_aa: CASTLDRGNYGYTF
cdr3_nt: TGTGCCAGCACCCTAGACAGGGGGAACTATGGCTACACCTTC

clone_size: once
v_call: TRBV11-2
cdr3_length: 19
j_call: TRBJ2-4
d_call: TRBD2
cdr3_aa: CASSLAGGTSGRGENIQYF
cdr3_nt: TGTGCCAGCAGCTTAGCAGGGGGGACTAGCGGGAGAGGAGAAAACATTCAGTACTTC

clone_size: -
v_call: TRBV7-2
cdr3_length: 17
j_call: TRBJ2-5
d_call: TRBD2
cdr3_aa: CASSLDLAGGYQETQYF
cdr3_nt: TGTGCCAGCAGCTTAGACTTAGCGGGGGGGTACCAAGAGACCCAGTACTTC

clone_size: -
v_call: TRBV20-1
cdr3_length: 13
j_call: TRBJ1-2
d_call: -
cdr3_aa: CSASASHLNGYTF
cdr3_nt: TGCAGTGCTAGTGCGAGTCACTTAAATGGCTACACCTTC

clone_size: -
v_call: TRBV6-5
cdr3_length: 14
j_call: TRBJ2-3
d_call: TRBD1
cdr3_aa: CASSRQGITDTQYF
cdr3_nt: TGTGCCAGCAGTCGACAGGGGATAACAGATACGCAGTATTTT

clone_size: -
v_call: TRBV29-1
cdr3_length: 14
j_call: TRBJ1-1
d_call: -
cdr3_aa: CSVRPRGRNTEAFF
cdr3_nt: TGCAGCGTTCGGCCCCGGGGAAGGAACACTGAAGCTTTCTTT

clone_size: -
v_call: TRBV9
cdr3_length: 14
j_call: TRBJ1-3
d_call: TRBD1
cdr3_aa: CASSVGQGDYTIYF
cdr3_nt: TGTGCCAGCAGCGTGGGACAGGGAGACTACACCATATATTTT

clone_size: -
v_call: TRBV28
cdr3_length: 18
j_call: TRBJ2-1
d_call: TRBD2
cdr3_aa: CASSFSGSGTPMYNEQFF
cdr3_nt: TGTGCCAGCAGTTTTTCGGGTAGCGGGACTCCCATGTACAATGAGCAGTTCTTC

clone_size: -
v_call: TRBV19
cdr3_length: 17
j_call: TRBJ2-4
d_call: TRBD1
cdr3_aa: CASSGPTGPYPKDIQYF
cdr3_nt: TGTGCCAGTAGTGGGCCGACAGGGCCGTATCCCAAGGACATTCAGTACTTC

clone_size: -
v_call: TRBV10-3
cdr3_length: 14
j_call: TRBJ2-7
d_call: -
cdr3_aa: CAISEGQGWYEQYF
cdr3_nt: TGTGCCATCAGTGAGGGGCAGGGGTGGTACGAGCAGTACTTC

clone_size: -
v_call: TRBV5-1
cdr3_length: 14
j_call: TRBJ1-6
d_call: TRBD1
cdr3_aa: CASSPGQNNSPLHF
cdr3_nt: TGCGCCAGCAGCCCGGGACAGAATAATTCACCCCTCCACTTT

clone_size: -
v_call: TRBV28
cdr3_length: 15
j_call: TRBJ2-5
d_call: -
cdr3_aa: CASSLGSTGQETQYF
cdr3_nt: TGTGCCAGCAGTTTAGGGTCGACGGGCCAAGAGACCCAGTACTTC

clone_size: -
v_call: TRBV5-5
cdr3_length: 13
j_call: TRBJ1-1
d_call: -
cdr3_aa: CASSWALNTEAFF
cdr3_nt: TGTGCCAGCAGCTGGGCTCTGAACACTGAAGCTTTCTTT

clone_size: -
v_call: TRBV6-4
cdr3_length: 14
j_call: TRBJ2-1
d_call: -
cdr3_aa: CASSAFVYDNEQFF
cdr3_nt: TGTGCCAGCAGTGCTTTCGTGTATGACAATGAGCAGTTCTTC

clone_size: once
v_call: TRBV7-2
cdr3_length: 17
j_call: TRBJ2-2
d_call: TRBD2
cdr3_aa: CASSSGLAGTNTGELFF
cdr3_nt: TGTGCCAGCAGCTCCGGACTAGCGGGAACTAACACCGGGGAGCTGTTTTTT

clone_size: -
v_call: TRBV19
cdr3_length: 16
j_call: TRBJ2-7
d_call: TRBD1
cdr3_aa: CASSIAFKDRVYEQYF
cdr3_nt: TGTGCCAGTAGTATAGCATTCAAGGACAGGGTCTACGAGCAGTACTTC

clone_size: once
v_call: TRBV12-2
cdr3_length: 19
j_call: TRBJ2-1
d_call: -
cdr3_aa: CASRLRKARAGGLYNEQFF
cdr3_nt: TGTGCAAGTCGCCTTCGAAAGGCTAGAGCGGGGGGCCTGTACAATGAGCAGTTCTTC

clone_size: -
v_call: TRBV7-8
cdr3_length: 14
j_call: TRBJ1-4
d_call: TRBD1
cdr3_aa: CASSLQGAGEKLFF
cdr3_nt: TGTGCCAGCAGCCTACAGGGGGCAGGTGAAAAACTGTTTTTT

clone_size: -
v_call: TRBV5-1
cdr3_length: 15
j_call: TRBJ2-1
d_call: TRBD2
cdr3_aa: CASSMSSGHYNEQFF
cdr3_nt: TGCGCCAGCAGCATGTCTAGCGGGCACTACAATGAGCAGTTCTTC

clone_size: -
v_call: TRBV15
cdr3_length: 14
j_call: TRBJ1-1
d_call: -
cdr3_aa: CATSRETTRTEAFF
cdr3_nt: TGTGCCACCAGCAGAGAAACGACACGCACTGAAGCTTTCTTT

clone_size: -
v_call: TRBV12-5
cdr3_length: 15
j_call: TRBJ2-5
d_call: -
cdr3_aa: CASGLVWFCGGTQYF
cdr3_nt: TGTGCTAGTGGTTTGGTGTGGTTCTGCGGCGGGACCCAGTACTTC

clone_size: -
v_call: TRBV7-2
cdr3_length: 14
j_call: TRBJ2-1
d_call: -
cdr3_aa: CASRGGLINNEQFF
cdr3_nt: TGTGCCAGCAGGGGAGGTTTGATAAACAATGAGCAGTTCTTC